This T cell receptor (beta chain) came from a study of identical twins. Germline lookup yields CDR1 SQVTM and CDR2 ANQGSEA. The ends were cut back, 4 bases at V and 1 base at J, with 7 bases in the middle. The CDR3 loop spans 13 amino acids. Template switching (which added a universal primer site) was used, and cDNA carried unique molecular identifiers. One entry per CDR3 protein results from TCRdb running MiXCR on the 5' RACE reads. The sample has 420,000 or so distinct CDR3 sequences; about 18% are singletons. In its sample, this clonotype was seen many times. The antigen is not known. No donor was unhealthy or non-Caucasian. Study findings and constraints: Beta clonotypes that were abundant in cord blood contained fewer insertions, a pattern absent from memory repertoires. Compared with unrelated sharing, twin-shared out-of-frame alpha sequences had more low-probability sequences.

The receptor's source is a man aged 45-65 years in good health. The sample was naive T cells sorted from blood. The rearrangement uses TRBV29-1 and TRBJ2-2; D ambiguous. The DNA for the CDR3 is TGCAGCGTTGCTGGCAGGAACACCGGGGAGCTGTTTTTT. It yields the protein CSVAGRNTGELFF.